One sample yielded the 7 T cell receptor beta chains listed below, sequenced in a study of blood T cell repertoires in COVID-19. The data were produced by immunoSEQ multiplex PCR, yet TCRdb's version contains in-frame clones alone and is incomplete. This table holds more than 200,000 clones, 65% to 85% found once. Sequenced: peripheral blood. The receptors stem from a woman aged 80 or over with acute or convalescent COVID-19.

The chain combines TRBV7-9 with TRBJ2-7; TRBD1 might be the D (6 bases). Germline-derived CDR1 and CDR2 are SEHNR and FQNEAQ (reference sequence). This CDR3 is 15 amino acids long. V lost 5 bases and J 0 bases, leaving 14 bases between the germline ends. The CDR3 here is CASSHQGFNSYEQYF. In DNA, the CDR3 is TGTGCCAGCAGCCACCAGGGGTTTAACTCCTACGAGCAGTACTTC.

V usage is TRBV6-6 and J usage is TRBJ2-7; D is perhaps TRBD2 (6 bases). The CDR3 consists of 15 residues. V dropped 5 bases and J dropped 2 bases, with 16 bases sitting between them. The germline V gene encodes CDR1 MNHNY and CDR2 SVGAGI (reference sequence). The DNA of the CDR3 is TGTGCCAGCAGTAAATCCGGGACTTCCCCCTACGAGCAGTACTTC. It yields the protein CASSKSGTSPYEQYF.

This clone was observed a few times. V usage is TRBV5-5 and J usage is TRBJ2-4; 10 nucleotides match TRBD2. Trimming cost V 5 bases and J 0 bases; bases outside gene matches: 8. In germline, CDR1 is SGHKS, CDR2 YYEKEE (reference sequence). The CDR3 loop spans 17 amino acids. CDR3 in amino acids: CASRGDGLAVAKNIQYF. The DNA for the CDR3 is TGTGCCAGCAGGGGCGATGGACTAGCGGTAGCCAAAAACATTCAGTACTTC. The variable domain in full, completed from reference TRBV5-5 and TRBJ2-4, reads DAGVTQSPTHLIKTRGQQVTLRCSPISGHKSVSWYQQVLGQGPQFIFQYYEKEERGRGNFPDRFSARQFPNYSSELNVNALLLGDSALYLCASRGDGLAVAKNIQYFGAGTRLSVL.

The chain recombines TRBV25-1 with TRBJ1-1, with 7 bases aligning to TRBD1. The CDR3 has 14 amino acids. Unmatched junction bases numbered 9, after V lost 3 bases and J lost 8 bases. Germline values: CDR1 MGHDK, CDR2 SYGVNS. The DNA for the CDR3 is TGTGCCAGCAGTGACCCAGGGGGAGGCTCCGAAGCTTTCTTT. Its translation is CASSDPGGGSEAFF.

This chain joins TRBV7-9 and TRBJ2-4; 9 bases agree with TRBD1. The germline gives CDR1 SEHNR, CDR2 FQNEAQ (reference sequence). The CDR3 runs to 18 residues. The V gene end was trimmed by 3 bases and the J gene end by 2 bases; junction bases not matched to a gene: 11. In DNA form, the CDR3 reads TGTGCCAGCAGCTTTGTTTTATGGGGACAGGGATCCAAAAACATTCAGTACTTC. Translating gives CASSFVLWGQGSKNIQYF.

This clone was observed a single time. CDR3 coding DNA: TGTGCCAGCAGCCCCCGGGGTCCATATAGCAATCAGCCCCAGCATTTT. It translates to CASSPRGPYSNQPQHF. The V and J genes are TRBV27 and TRBJ1-5; D gene uncertain. Germline CDR1 is MNHEY and CDR2 is SMNVEV (reference sequence). CDR3 size: 16 residues. Trimming left V 6 bases short and J 0 bases short, with 15 bases between.

The V gene is TRBV6-2 or TRBV6-3, the J gene TRBJ2-1, with 12 bases that match TRBD2. The germline gives CDR1 MNHEY, CDR2 SVGEGT. The CDR3 is 15 amino acids. J lost 9 bases, V lost 6 bases, and 9 bases had no gene match. The DNA for the CDR3 is TGTGCCAGCAGCCCTCTAGCGGGGGGGCCAGGTGAGCAGTTCTTC. Residues: CASSPLAGGPGEQFF.